What follows are 20 T cell receptor beta chains derived from one specimen sequenced in a study of CD8 T cells in Susac syndrome (dated by TCRdb to the late 2010s). Library creation used the immunoSEQ multiplex PCR assay. RNA was extracted using the RNeasy kit, and about 0.45 to 1 microgram was reverse transcribed with random hexamers. TCRdb trimmed the raw reads at Q25, called clones with MiXCR and kept productive beta chains. One record per CDR3 amino acid sequence lists the most common genes and DNA. The sample yields tens of thousands of distinct CDR3 sequences; roughly 93% were counted once. About 0.15% of the sample lies in the top ten. Material for sequencing was CD4+ T cells from PBMCs. These TCRs come from a human donor with Susac syndrome.

The chain is built from TRBV13 and TRBJ1-2; D is ambiguous. CDR1 and CDR2 (germline): PRHDT, FYEKMQ (reference sequence). The CDR3 covers 12 residues. V was pared by 7 bases and J by 1 base, with 7 bases between. The CDR3 loop reads CASTYVNYGYTF. CDR3 bases: TGTGCCAGCACCTACGTTAACTATGGCTACACCTTC.

The CDR3 region has the DNA TGTGCCAGCAGCTTAGGGAGGTCGGGGTCCTACGAGCAGTACTTC. Translating it yields CASSLGRSGSYEQYF. The chain employs TRBV11-1 and TRBJ2-7; TRBD2 might be the D (5 bases). CDR1 is SGHAT, CDR2 FQDESV, per germline (reference sequence). The CDR3 is made up of 15 amino acids. Trimming removed 1 base from V and 1 base from J, with 11 bases in between.

This clonotype occurred once. The chain links TRBV28 to TRBJ1-6; D remains unclear. The CDR3 is 16 amino acids. V dropped 1 base and J dropped 3 bases, with 10 bases sitting between them. CDR1 is MDHEN and CDR2 is SYDVKM in the germline V gene. The CDR3 sequence: CASSLFGSYYNSPLHF. CDR3 bases: TGTGCCAGCAGTTTATTCGGGAGCTACTATAATTCACCCCTCCACTTT.

The chain couples TRBV5-1 to TRBJ1-2; D possibly corresponds to TRBD1 (6 bases). This CDR3 is built from 15 residues. CDR1 is SGHRS and CDR2 is YFSETQ in the germline V gene. V lost 3 bases and J 4 bases, leaving 16 bases between the germline ends. The CDR3, as DNA: TGCGCCAGCAGCTCGTTAGGACAGACTCTCTATGGCTACACCTTC. Translation: CASSSLGQTLYGYTF.

The chain recombines TRBV24-1 with TRBJ2-2; TRBD1 matches 7 bases. J gave up 4 bases and V 5 bases, and 9 bases lay outside the gene matches. Germline values: CDR1 KGHDR, CDR2 SFDVKD. The CDR3 loop spans 16 amino acids. CDR3 sequence (DNA): TGTGCCACCAGTGGCACGACAGGGTTGAGCACCGGGGAGCTGTTTTTT. It specifies CATSGTTGLSTGELFF.

The chain has TRBV3-1 and TRBJ2-3; D may be TRBD2 (6 bases). Deletions cut 0 bases from V and 2 bases from J, with 18 bases between. Looked up from germline, CDR1 is LGHDT and CDR2 is YNNKEL (reference sequence). CDR3 length: 18 residues. CDR3 region: CASSQDLPGTLITDTQYF. The CDR3, as DNA: TGTGCCAGCAGCCAAGACCTCCCTGGGACTCTTATCACAGATACGCAGTATTTT.

The rearrangement uses TRBV28 and TRBJ1-2, with 7 bases lining up with TRBD1. The CDR3 loop spans 17 amino acids. Losses at the gene ends were 9 bases for V and 4 bases for J; bases not matched to a gene: 20. Germline CDR1 MDHEN, CDR2 SYDVKM. The CDR3 coding sequence is TGTGCCAGTATAGGAGGGACAGCCCGAAGTCCCCTCTATGGCTACACCTTC. Translated: CASIGGTARSPLYGYTF.

V and J are TRBV5-4 and TRBJ2-3, with 12 bases identical to TRBD2. The CDR3 totals 16 residues. Germline values: CDR1 SGHNT, CDR2 YYREEE (reference sequence). V gave up 2 bases and J gave up 3 bases; unmatched junction bases: 4. CDR3 in DNA: TGTGCCAGCAGCTTCCCGACTAGCGGGGGTACAGATACGCAGTATTTT. This gives the protein CASSFPTSGGTDTQYF.

The rearrangement joins TRBV28 to TRBJ1-4; D is perhaps TRBD1 (5 bases). With 3 bases removed from V and 5 bases from J, the gap between germline ends came to 10 bases. CDR3 length: 14 residues. Germline V gene data show CDR1 as MDHEN and CDR2 as SYDVKM. CDR3 sequence reads: CASSFGDANEKLFF. CDR3 coding DNA: TGTGCCAGCAGTTTTGGGGACGCCAATGAAAAACTGTTTTTT. The whole variable domain, filled in from reference TRBV28 and TRBJ1-4, reads DVKVTQSSRYLVKRTGEKVFLECVQDMDHENMFWYRQDPGLGLRLIYFSYDVKMKEKGDIPEGYSVSREKKERFSLILESASTNQTSMYLCASSFGDANEKLFFGSGTQLSVL.

This chain uses TRBV6-5 with TRBJ2-7; 11 bases map to TRBD1. V dropped 0 bases and J dropped 3; count of bases not matched to a gene: 4. This CDR3 contains 16 residues. Germline V lookup: CDR1 MNHEY, CDR2 SVGAGI. The chain's CDR3 is CASSYSGTGGFYEQYF. CDR3 bases: TGTGCCAGCAGTTACTCCGGGACAGGGGGTTTCTACGAGCAGTACTTC.

The DNA of the CDR3 is TGCAGTGCCCACCCCACGCGGTTCACCCGCACAGATACGCAGTATTTT. Translated: CSAHPTRFTRTDTQYF. The rearrangement links TRBV20-1 to TRBJ2-3; no firm D call. The CDR3 runs to 16 residues. The germline V gene encodes CDR1 DFQATT and CDR2 SNEGSKA (reference sequence). V lost 6 bases and J 1 base, leaving 20 bases between the germline ends.

V is TRBV9 and J is TRBJ1-1; 9 bases match TRBD1. Germline CDR1 is SGDLS and CDR2 is YYNGEE. J gave up 5 bases and V 5 bases, and 10 bases lay outside the gene matches. CDR3 length: 15 amino acids. CDR3 bases: TGTGCCAGCAGTCGAACACAGGGGGCGAGTACTGAAGCTTTCTTT. Its translation: CASSRTQGASTEAFF.

The V and J genes are TRBV29-1 and TRBJ1-4, with 7 bases identical to TRBD1. In germline, CDR1 is SQVTM, CDR2 ANQGSEA. The CDR3 has 13 amino acids. The V and J ends lost 5 bases and 3 bases, in that order; junction bases with no gene match: 3. The CDR3 is CSVKGAANEKLFF. The CDR3, as DNA: TGCAGCGTTAAGGGGGCTGCTAATGAAAAACTGTTTTTT.

The gene calls are TRBV12-3 or TRBV12-4 and TRBJ2-5, with 10 positions matching TRBD1. Unmatched junction bases numbered 3, after V lost 4 bases and J lost 4 bases. The CDR3 runs 14 residues. CDR3: CASSSGTGVETQYF. CDR3 nucleotides: TGTGCCAGCAGTTCAGGGACAGGGGTAGAGACCCAGTACTTC.

The chain employs TRBV7-2 and TRBJ1-1; D is ambiguous. Germline CDR1 is SGHTA and CDR2 is FQGNSA. V shed 0 bases and J shed 0 bases, with 5 bases lying between them. CDR3 length: 14 amino acids. In DNA, the CDR3 is TGTGCCAGCAGCTTAGCGTCTGTGAACACTGAAGCTTTCTTT. Translated: CASSLASVNTEAFF.

V gene TRBV5-1 combines with J gene TRBJ1-6; the D gene is possibly TRBD1 (6 bases). From germline, CDR1 is SGHRS and CDR2 YFSETQ. This CDR3 spans 13 amino acids. The V gene lost 4 bases and the J gene lost 8 bases, with 10 bases spanning the gap. The CDR3: CASSQPGDSPLHF. CDR3 nucleotides: TGCGCCAGCAGCCAGCCAGGGGATTCACCCCTCCACTTT.

This clonotype was seen only a few times. The chain carries TRBV12-3 or TRBV12-4 and TRBJ2-1; D gene ambiguous. V lost 2 bases, J lost 3 bases, and 5 bases lay in between. The CDR3 runs 13 residues. The CDR3 nucleotides read TGTGCCAGCAGTTTACGGAGCTACAATGAGCAGTTCTTC. It specifies CASSLRSYNEQFF.

This rearrangement joins TRBV3-1 to TRBJ1-2, with 10 nucleotides matching TRBD1. Trimming took 2 bases from V and 6 from J; bases not matched to a gene: 9. Germline CDR1 LGHDT, CDR2 YNNKEL (reference sequence). The CDR3 runs to 16 residues. CDR3 sequence (DNA): TGTGCCAGCAGCCAACTAGACAGGGGGCGCGGCGATGGCTACACCTTC. This encodes CASSQLDRGRGDGYTF.

This clonotype was seen only once. This CDR3 is CASSTSRNQPQHF. In DNA, the CDR3 is TGTGCCAGTAGTACGAGTCGCAATCAGCCCCAGCATTTT. The V call is TRBV19, the J call TRBJ1-5; no clear D. This CDR3 spans 13 amino acids. The V end lost 4 bases, the J end lost 2 bases, and 6 bases lay between the germline ends. Germline V gene data show CDR1 as LNHDA and CDR2 as SQIVND (reference sequence).

The rearrangement links TRBV19 to TRBJ1-1; 8 bases line up with TRBD1. Germline loops: CDR1 LNHDA, CDR2 SQIVND (reference sequence). With V trimmed by 2 bases and J by 4 bases, 3 bases remained unmatched. CDR3 size: 14 residues. CDR3 DNA: TGTGCCAGTAGTATACCAGGACAGGGCACTGAAGCTTTCTTT. This translates into CASSIPGQGTEAFF.